Sequencing of this T cell receptor beta chain was carried out in a study of cytomegalovirus exposure and HLA in healthy donors. Study-wide points: Across donors, most TCRs were seen rarely, yet some public ones were widespread. Some TCR beta chains (about 170 of them) were listed as cytomegalovirus-associated. According to a subsequent analysis, TCR clusters identified in the first cohort showed a tendency to co-occur across the roughly 130 validation repertoires.

On this clone itself: Antigen unknown.

Clones were read by immunoSEQ multiplex PCR, and TCRdb kept only the in-frame ones, dropping some. The sample consists of around 56,000 clones, approximately 92% of them appearing once. The CDR3 length is 16 residues. V lost 4 bases and J 6 bases, leaving 16 bases between the germline ends. In germline, CDR1 is MNHNS, CDR2 SASEGT. The V call is TRBV6-1, the J call TRBJ1-6; D gene ambiguous. This sequence originates from a woman aged 18-29 years in good health and CMV-seronegative. Sequenced input: PBMCs. The CDR3 sequence: CASSVTLSPGNSPLHF. As DNA, the CDR3 is TGTGCCAGCAGTGTTACCCTCTCCCCCGGTAATTCACCCCTCCACTTT.